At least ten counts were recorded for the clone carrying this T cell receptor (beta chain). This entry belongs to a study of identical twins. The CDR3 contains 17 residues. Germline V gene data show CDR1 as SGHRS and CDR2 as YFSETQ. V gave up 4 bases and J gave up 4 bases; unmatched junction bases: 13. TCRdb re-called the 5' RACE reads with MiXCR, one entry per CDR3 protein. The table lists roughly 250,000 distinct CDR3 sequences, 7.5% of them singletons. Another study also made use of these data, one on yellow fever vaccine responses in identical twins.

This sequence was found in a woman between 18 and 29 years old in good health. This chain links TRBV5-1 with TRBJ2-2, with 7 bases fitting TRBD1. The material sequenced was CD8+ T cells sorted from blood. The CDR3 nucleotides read TGCGCCAGCAGCCTCGACAGGGTCTTAACCTCCACCGGGGAGCTGTTTTTT. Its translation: CASSLDRVLTSTGELFF. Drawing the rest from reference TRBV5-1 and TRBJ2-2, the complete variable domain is KAGVTQTPRYLIKTRGQQVTLSCSPISGHRSVSWYQQTPGQGLQFLFEYFSETQRNKGNFPGRFSGRQFSNSRSEMNVSTLELGDSALYLCASSLDRVLTSTGELFFGEGSRLTVL.